These T cell receptor beta chains were read from a single sample in a study of shared clonotypes between healthy human individuals. Measured with immunoSEQ multiplex PCR; TCRdb has only the in-frame clones, and not every one. This repertoire shows hundreds of thousands of clones, 95% found once; its top ten account for over 0.1%. The sequenced material came from naive CD8+ T cells sorted from blood. These receptors all stem from a woman aged 25 to 45 in good health. Each CDR3 is given with its conserved first and last residue. A D gene is named only where the DNA matches it firmly. Expanded clones are given a class, and other clones once, few, many or no size at all.

j_call,d_call,v_call,clone_size,cdr3_nt,cdr3_aa
TRBJ2-1,NA,TRBV5-6,NA,TGTGCCAGCAGCTCGGATTCTTACAATGAGCAGTTCTTC,CASSSDSYNEQFF
TRBJ1-5,NA,TRBV7-9,NA,TGTGCCAGCGCTCCATCCAGGGGCGATCAGCCCCAGCATTTT,CASAPSRGDQPQHF
TRBJ1-5,NA,TRBV28,NA,TGTGCCAGCAGTTTCTCCGTAGGGAGCAATCAGCCCCAGCATTTT,CASSFSVGSNQPQHF
TRBJ2-4,NA,TRBV4-2,NA,TGTGCCAGCAGCTTCGACTCTCTAGCCAAAAACATTCAGTACTTC,CASSFDSLAKNIQYF
TRBJ1-5,NA,TRBV6-1,NA,TGTGCCAGCAGTGAAGACGGCGGACCCCGATATAGCAATCAGCCCCAGCATTTT,CASSEDGGPRYSNQPQHF
TRBJ2-3,NA,TRBV11-2,NA,TGTGCCAGCAGCTTAGTAGGGTGGGATACGCAGTATTTT,CASSLVGWDTQYF
TRBJ2-1,TRBD2,TRBV9,once,TGTGCCAGCAGCGTAGACGGGACTACCTACAATGAGCAGTTCTTC,CASSVDGTTYNEQFF
TRBJ2-1,TRBD1,TRBV4-1,NA,TGCGCCAGCAGCCAAGATGGGGACAGCTACAATGAGCAGTTCTTC,CASSQDGDSYNEQFF
TRBJ2-1,NA,TRBV15,NA,TGTGCCACCAGCAGAGAAACGACAGGCAACAATGAGCAGTTCTTC,CATSRETTGNNEQFF
TRBJ2-1,NA,TRBV5-4,NA,TGTGCCAGCAGCTTGGGGGGAGGTCGTATGACAAATGAGCAGTTCTTC,CASSLGGGRMTNEQFF
TRBJ1-1,TRBD1,TRBV19,NA,TGTGCCAGTACCGACAATCAGGGGGCGAACACTGAAGCTTTCTTT,CASTDNQGANTEAFF